The 32 T cell receptor beta chains reported below all come from one sample, sequenced in a study of control samples from healthy donors and cancer patients (dated by TCRdb to the early 2020s). The library was obtained by the immunoSEQ multiplex PCR assay. TCRdb stores this immuneACCESS table with in-frame sequences only. Part of the clones is absent; in the studies checked, under half of the shortfall reflects unresolved V genes, and no reason is known for the rest. Recorded for this sample are roughly 120,000 clones; around nine tenths of them occurred a single time. The top ten constitute less than 4% of the sample. Sequencing used PBMCs. All receptors derive from a woman aged 60-75 years with lung cancer.

CDR3: CASSPFRLGGELFF. The DNA for the CDR3 is TGTGCCAGCAGTCCTTTCCGGCTGGGCGGGGAGCTGTTTTTT. The chain has TRBV27 and TRBJ2-2; no definite D call. The CDR3 spans 14 residues. Germline values: CDR1 MNHEY, CDR2 SMNVEV (reference sequence). The V end was cut by 5 bases, the J end by 7 bases, with 14 bases between.

This sequence joins TRBV18 and TRBJ1-1, with 7 bases that match TRBD1. The CDR3 covers 15 residues. Germline V gene sequence: CDR1 KGHSH, CDR2 LQKENI. V shed 1 base and J 5 bases; nucleotides not matched to a gene: 7. The CDR3 region has the DNA TGTGCCAGCTCACCACGACGAGGGGGCGCGACTGAAGCTTTCTTT. Protein product: CASSPRRGGATEAFF.

This clone was detected only once. The genes are TRBV6-5 and TRBJ1-5; perhaps TRBD1 as D (5 bases). CDR3 length: 14 amino acids. Trimming took 7 bases from V and 6 from J, leaving 16 bases between them. CDR1 and CDR2 from the germline V gene are MNHEY and SVGAGI. The CDR3: CASTGTSGRQPQHF. Written as DNA, the CDR3 is TGTGCCAGCACCGGGACCTCTGGGCGTCAGCCCCAGCATTTT.

The chain is built from TRBV30 and TRBJ1-4, with 7 bases that match TRBD1. With 6 bases clipped from V and 2 bases from J, the junction kept 12 bases outside the gene matches. The CDR3 is 16 residues long. CDR1 is GTSNPN, CDR2 SVGIG, per germline (reference sequence). The CDR3 protein is CACPRDSRATNEKLFF. DNA of the CDR3: TGTGCCTGTCCCCGGGACAGCAGGGCGACTAATGAAAAACTGTTTTTT.

The CDR3 DNA reads TGCAGCGCCACACCAGGGACAGGGAGTGAAAAACTGTTTTTT. It is translated as CSATPGTGSEKLFF. The genes are TRBV29-1 and TRBJ1-4; TRBD1 matches at 9 bases. Unmatched junction bases numbered 10, after V lost 7 bases and J lost 7 bases. This CDR3 is built from 14 residues. Germline V gene data show CDR1 as SQVTM and CDR2 as ANQGSEA.

The chain joins TRBV19 to TRBJ2-7, with 11 bases aligning to TRBD2. V shed 3 bases and J 6 bases; nucleotides not matched to a gene: 4. Germline V gene lookup returns CDR1 LNHDA and CDR2 SQIVND (reference sequence). This CDR3 spans 14 amino acids. CDR3 coding DNA: TGTGCCAGTAGTATGGTAGCGGGAGGGCTCGAGCAGTACTTC. Residues: CASSMVAGGLEQYF.

V is TRBV11-2 and J is TRBJ2-7; no definite D call. Germline V gene lookup returns CDR1 SGHAT and CDR2 FQNNGV. The CDR3 is 13 amino acids. Trimming took off 2 bases at V and 3 bases at J, with 8 bases between the two ends. The CDR3 sequence: CASSLRAVYEQYF. The CDR3 DNA follows: TGTGCCAGCAGCTTAAGGGCAGTCTACGAGCAGTACTTC.

This clone was detected only a few times. The chain is built from TRBV11-3 and TRBJ2-1, with 13 bases fitting TRBD2. The CDR3 covers 16 residues. V was clipped by 3 bases and J by 9 bases; unmatched bases: 8. Germline CDR1 and CDR2: SGHNT and YENEEA. Here the CDR3 DNA reads TGTGCCAGCAGCTTTATGACTAGCGGGAGGACTGTTGAGCAGTTCTTC. Translated, it gives CASSFMTSGRTVEQFF.

J is TRBJ2-1 and V is TRBV7-3; tentative D call: TRBD1 (6 bases). The germline gives CDR1 SGHTA, CDR2 FQGTGA. The CDR3 extends over 16 amino acids. The V end was cut by 1 base, the J end by 6 bases, with 16 bases between. The CDR3 nucleotides read TGTGCCAGCAGCTTAAATCCGGGACAAGTAATCAATGAGCAGTTCTTC. This translates into CASSLNPGQVINEQFF.

This clone was counted once. The V gene is TRBV5-1, the J gene TRBJ2-5, with D perhaps TRBD2 (6 bases). The length of the CDR3 is 15 residues. The germline V gene has CDR1 SGHRS and CDR2 YFSETQ. Trimming pared 6 bases from V and 5 bases from J, leaving 20 bases between. In DNA form, the CDR3 reads TGCGCCAGCACTCACGGGAGTTTAGTGAGGGAGACCCAGTACTTC. Its translation: CASTHGSLVRETQYF. Full variable domain (rest looked up from reference TRBV5-1 and TRBJ2-5): KAGVTQTPRYLIKTRGQQVTLSCSPISGHRSVSWYQQTPGQGLQFLFEYFSETQRNKGNFPGRFSGRQFSNSRSEMNVSTLELGDSALYLCASTHGSLVRETQYFGPGTRLLVL.

In this sample, this clone turned up a few times. The V and J genes are TRBV5-1 and TRBJ1-1; D is uncertain. Germline values: CDR1 SGHRS, CDR2 YFSETQ. The V end lost 4 bases, the J end lost 4 bases, and 14 bases lay between the germline ends. The CDR3 totals 14 residues. CDR3 region: CASSLLTDTTEAFF. The CDR3 DNA is TGCGCCAGCAGCCTCCTAACAGATACCACTGAAGCTTTCTTT.

The V call is TRBV12-3 or TRBV12-4, the J call TRBJ1-6; D is uncertain. V lost 2 bases, J lost 9 bases, and 5 bases lay in between. The CDR3 loop spans 12 amino acids. Here the CDR3 DNA reads TGTGCCAGCAGTTTATGGGGTTCACCCCTCCACTTT. Protein: CASSLWGSPLHF.

The V and J genes are TRBV6-5 and TRBJ2-6; 8 bases agree with TRBD1. CDR1 and CDR2 (germline): MNHEY, SVGAGI. The CDR3 runs 14 residues. V was pared by 10 bases and J by 0 bases, with 2 bases of the junction left unmatched. The CDR3 DNA reads as TGTGCCATCGACAGGGGCTCTGGGGCCAACGTCCTGACTTTC. Amino acid sequence: CAIDRGSGANVLTF.

This rearrangement joins TRBV2 to TRBJ2-2; possible D gene TRBD1, 5 bases. Trimming removed 5 bases from V and 1 base from J, with 14 bases in between. The CDR3 is 16 amino acids. CDR1 is SNHLY and CDR2 is FYNNEI in the germline V gene. The CDR3 loop is CASSKRQLGNTGELFF. The CDR3 DNA reads TGTGCCAGCAGTAAACGACAGTTAGGGAACACCGGGGAGCTGTTTTTT.

The CDR3 region is CASRLGHQETQYF. In DNA, the CDR3 is TGTGCCAGCAGGTTGGGGCACCAAGAGACCCAGTACTTC. The rearrangement joins TRBV6-6 to TRBJ2-5, with D perhaps TRBD1 (5 bases). Between the trimmed V and J ends, which lost 6 bases and 0 bases, there was a span of 8 bases. The germline CDR1 and CDR2 sequences are MNHNY and SVGAGI (reference sequence). The CDR3 consists of 13 residues.

The rearrangement uses TRBV11-2 and TRBJ1-3, with D uncertain. Germline lookup yields CDR1 SGHAT and CDR2 FQNNGV. Trimming removed 0 bases at V and 3 bases at J, with 6 bases between. This CDR3 region has 14 residues. Here the CDR3 reads CASSLDPFGNTIYF. The CDR3 DNA reads TGTGCCAGCAGCTTAGATCCATTTGGAAACACCATATATTTT.

The rearrangement joins TRBV7-2 to TRBJ2-1, with 9 nucleotides matching TRBD2. Germline V lookup: CDR1 SGHTA, CDR2 FQGNSA. This CDR3 is 16 amino acids long. V shed 2 bases, J shed 7 bases, and the junction held 9 bases outside the gene matches. As DNA, the CDR3 is TGTGCCAGCAGCTTAAGACTAGCGGCTTTTAATAATGAGCAGTTCTTC. It yields the protein CASSLRLAAFNNEQFF.

The chain combines TRBV3-1 (or the pseudogene TRBV3-2) with TRBJ1-6; TRBD1 matches 7 bases. There are 15 residues in the CDR3. In germline, CDR1 is LGHDT, CDR2 YNNKEL (reference sequence). Trimming at V came to 4 bases and at J to 5 bases, leaving 5 bases not matched to a gene. The CDR3: CASSRLTGDNSPLHF. The DNA for the CDR3 is TGTGCCAGCAGCCGACTAACAGGGGATAATTCACCCCTCCACTTT.

V usage is TRBV9 and J usage is TRBJ2-2; D not resolved. V was pared by 4 bases and J by 3 bases, with 19 bases between. The CDR3 has 17 residues. Germline CDR1 reads SGDLS; CDR2 reads YYNGEE. In DNA, the CDR3 is TGTGCCAGCAGCCCCCCTTTCGTTGGGCTCGACACCGGGGAGCTGTTTTTT. Its protein is CASSPPFVGLDTGELFF.

The V gene is TRBV30, the J gene TRBJ1-1; D gene unclear. Trimming took off 1 base at V and 0 bases at J, with 3 bases between the two ends. Germline V gene lookup returns CDR1 GTSNPN and CDR2 SVGIG (reference sequence). The CDR3 sequence is 12 residues long. The DNA for the CDR3 is TGTGCCTGGAGTGGGATGAACACTGAAGCTTTCTTT. This translates into CAWSGMNTEAFF.

V gene TRBV7-2 combines with J gene TRBJ1-6; a possible D gene is TRBD1 (5 bases). CDR3 length equals 16 residues. V lost 0 bases and J lost 6, with 12 bases in between. From germline, CDR1 is SGHTA and CDR2 FQGNSA. CDR3 loop: CASSLAPGYGNSPLHF. Here the CDR3 DNA reads TGTGCCAGCAGCTTAGCGCCAGGGTACGGTAATTCACCCCTCCACTTT.

Only a few counts were recorded for this clone. The chain joins TRBV7-9 to TRBJ1-2, with a possible D match to TRBD1 (5 bases). The CDR3 length is 17 residues. Germline V CDR1 and CDR2: SEHNR, FQNEAQ (reference sequence). V was cut by 4 bases and J by 4 bases, with 22 bases left in between. CDR3 sequence (DNA): TGTGCCAGCAGCTCCCCCGGGACCTATGAAATCCGCTATGGCTACACCTTC. Translation gives CASSSPGTYEIRYGYTF. Full variable domain (remainder filled in from reference TRBV7-9 and TRBJ1-2): DTGVSQNPRHKITKRGQNVTFRCDPISEHNRLYWYRQTLGQGPEFLTYFQNEAQLEKSRLLSDRFSAERPKGSFSTLEIQRTEQGDSAMYLCASSSPGTYEIRYGYTFGSGTRLTVV.

The V and J genes are TRBV7-9 and TRBJ1-1; D is possibly TRBD1 (6 bases). Trimming pared 0 bases from V and 6 bases from J, leaving 14 bases between. Per germline, CDR1 SEHNR and CDR2 FQNEAQ (reference sequence). This CDR3 is built from 15 residues. The CDR3 DNA reads as TGTGCCAGCAGCTTAGCATGGGGGCAGGGGTCTGAAGCTTTCTTT. Translating gives CASSLAWGQGSEAFF.

The chain carries TRBV13 and TRBJ2-1; 11 bases fit TRBD2. This CDR3 has 17 amino acids. Germline CDR1 reads PRHDT; CDR2 reads FYEKMQ (reference sequence). V was clipped by 2 bases and J by 7 bases; unmatched bases: 10. CDR3 sequence (DNA): TGTGCCAGCAGCTTACCCCCACTAGCGGGAGTCTCGAATGAGCAGTTCTTC. It is translated as CASSLPPLAGVSNEQFF.

The rearrangement links TRBV7-9 to TRBJ1-2; 7 nucleotides line up with TRBD1. The CDR3 loop spans 15 amino acids. V trimming: 3 bases; J trimming: 0 bases; junction bases outside the gene matches: 4. Germline V lookup: CDR1 SEHNR, CDR2 FQNEAQ (reference sequence). The chain's CDR3 is CASSFRDSANYGYTF. The DNA for the CDR3 is TGTGCCAGCAGCTTCCGGGACAGCGCTAACTATGGCTACACCTTC.

Turning to this clone: This same CDR3 is encoded by further DNA sequences in the sample. The chain combines TRBV24-1 with TRBJ2-1; no clear D. CDR1 KGHDR and CDR2 SFDVKD come from the germline V gene. This CDR3 spans 11 amino acids. Trimming cost V 1 base and J 8 bases, with 2 bases left between them. The CDR3, as DNA: TGTGCCACCAGTGATTTAGATGAGCAGTTCTTC. Translating gives CATSDLDEQFF.

The chain employs TRBV24-1 and TRBJ2-7; no definite D call. Per germline, CDR1 KGHDR and CDR2 SFDVKD. The CDR3 runs to 11 residues. The V and J ends lost 5 bases and 2 bases respectively, with 3 bases between them. CDR3 bases: TGTGCCACCAGTGGGCCCTACGAGCAGTACTTC. This codes for CATSGPYEQYF.

This clone was recorded once. The rearrangement links TRBV5-1 to TRBJ1-1, with 7 bases matching TRBD1. J was trimmed by 6 bases and V by 0 bases; bases with no gene match: 5. The germline V gene has CDR1 SGHRS and CDR2 YFSETQ. The length of the CDR3 is 14 residues. DNA of the CDR3: TGCGCCAGCAGCTTGGGACAGGGTACTTCTGAAGCTTTCTTT. Protein product: CASSLGQGTSEAFF.

This chain connects TRBV12-3 or TRBV12-4 to TRBJ1-2; unclear D gene. Trimming took 5 bases from V and 7 from J, leaving 14 bases between them. This CDR3 has 13 residues. CDR3 region: CASSTGTRRGYTF. CDR3 DNA: TGTGCCAGCAGTACGGGAACCAGACGTGGCTACACCTTC.

This chain joins TRBV25-1 and TRBJ2-1; no clear D gene. The germline CDR1 and CDR2 sequences are MGHDK and SYGVNS. This CDR3 contains 14 residues. The V gene lost 4 bases and the J gene lost 3 bases, with 10 bases spanning the gap. In DNA form, the CDR3 reads TGTGCCAGCAGTGTTCTAAATTTCTACAATGAGCAGTTCTTC. Residues: CASSVLNFYNEQFF. Together with reference TRBV25-1 and TRBJ2-1, the CDR3 gives the full variable domain: EADIYQTPRYLVIGTGKKITLECSQTMGHDKMYWYQQDPGMELHLIHYSYGVNSTEKGDLSSESTVSRIRTEHFPLTLESARPSHTSQYLCASSVLNFYNEQFFGPGTRLTVL.

This clone came up once. V and J are TRBV9 and TRBJ1-6, with 9 bases lining up with TRBD1. Germline loops: CDR1 SGDLS, CDR2 YYNGEE. With 4 bases clipped from V and 6 bases from J, the junction kept 5 bases outside the gene matches. This CDR3 contains 15 residues. The CDR3 protein is CASSPPGQGNSPLHF. CDR3 nucleotide sequence: TGTGCCAGCAGCCCCCCGGGACAGGGTAATTCACCCCTCCACTTT.

The genes are TRBV7-6 and TRBJ2-5; D unclear. V was trimmed by 1 base and J by 2 bases, leaving 11 bases between them. Germline-derived CDR1 and CDR2 are SGHVS and FNYEAQ. The CDR3 is made up of 15 amino acids. The CDR3 here is CASSLVSGRQETQYF. The CDR3 DNA reads as TGTGCCAGCAGCTTAGTATCTGGGCGTCAAGAGACCCAGTACTTC.